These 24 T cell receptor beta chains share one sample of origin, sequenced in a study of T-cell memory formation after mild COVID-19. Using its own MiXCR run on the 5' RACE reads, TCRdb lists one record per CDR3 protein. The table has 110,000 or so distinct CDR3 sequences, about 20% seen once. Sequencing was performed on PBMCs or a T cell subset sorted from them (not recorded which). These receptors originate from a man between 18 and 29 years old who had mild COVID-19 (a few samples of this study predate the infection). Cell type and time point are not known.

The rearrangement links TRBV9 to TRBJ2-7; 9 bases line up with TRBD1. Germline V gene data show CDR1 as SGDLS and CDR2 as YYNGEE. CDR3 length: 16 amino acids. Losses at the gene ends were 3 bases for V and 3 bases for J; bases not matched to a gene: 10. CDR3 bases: TGTGCCAGCAGCGCCGGGACAGGGTATGGGAGCTACGAGCAGTACTTC. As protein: CASSAGTGYGSYEQYF.

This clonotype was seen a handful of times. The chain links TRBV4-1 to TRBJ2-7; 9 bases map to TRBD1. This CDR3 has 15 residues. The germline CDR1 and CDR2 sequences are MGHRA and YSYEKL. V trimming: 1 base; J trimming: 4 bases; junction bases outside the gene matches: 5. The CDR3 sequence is CASSQGTGEGYEQYF. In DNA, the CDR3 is TGCGCCAGCAGCCAAGGGACAGGGGAGGGATACGAGCAGTACTTC.

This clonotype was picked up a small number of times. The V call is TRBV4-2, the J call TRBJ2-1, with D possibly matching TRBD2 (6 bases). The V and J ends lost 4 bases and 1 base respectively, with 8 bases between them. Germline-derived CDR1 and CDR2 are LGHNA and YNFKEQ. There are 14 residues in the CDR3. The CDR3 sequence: CASSPSVSYNEQFF. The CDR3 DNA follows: TGTGCCAGCAGCCCTAGCGTTTCCTACAATGAGCAGTTCTTC.

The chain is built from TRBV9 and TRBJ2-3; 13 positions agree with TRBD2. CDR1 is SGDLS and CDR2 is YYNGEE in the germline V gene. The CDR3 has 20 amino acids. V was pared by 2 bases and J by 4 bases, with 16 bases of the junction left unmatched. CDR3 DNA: TGTGCCAGCAGCGTCGGGACTAGCGGGGCGGCCTTTCTATTTCCAGATACGCAGTATTTT. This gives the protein CASSVGTSGAAFLFPDTQYF.

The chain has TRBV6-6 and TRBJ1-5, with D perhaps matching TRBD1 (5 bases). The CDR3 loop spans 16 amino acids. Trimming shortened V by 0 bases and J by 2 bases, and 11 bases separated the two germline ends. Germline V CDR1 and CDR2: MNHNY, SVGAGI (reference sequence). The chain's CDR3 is CASSYSTGVGNQPQHF. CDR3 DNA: TGTGCCAGCAGTTACTCGACGGGGGTTGGCAATCAGCCCCAGCATTTT.

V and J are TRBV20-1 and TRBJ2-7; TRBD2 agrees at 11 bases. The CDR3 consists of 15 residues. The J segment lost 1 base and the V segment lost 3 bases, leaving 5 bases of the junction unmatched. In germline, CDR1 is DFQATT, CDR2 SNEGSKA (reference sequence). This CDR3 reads CSASLSGGESYEQYF. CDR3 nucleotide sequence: TGCAGTGCTAGCCTTAGCGGGGGGGAATCCTACGAGCAGTACTTC.

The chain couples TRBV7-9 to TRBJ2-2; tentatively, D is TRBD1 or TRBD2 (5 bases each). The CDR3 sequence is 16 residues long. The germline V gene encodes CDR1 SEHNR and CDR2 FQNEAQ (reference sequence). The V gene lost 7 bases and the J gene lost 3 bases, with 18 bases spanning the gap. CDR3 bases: TGTGCCAGCACCGGGGACCGAGAATTTCACACCGGGGAGCTGTTTTTT. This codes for CASTGDREFHTGELFF.

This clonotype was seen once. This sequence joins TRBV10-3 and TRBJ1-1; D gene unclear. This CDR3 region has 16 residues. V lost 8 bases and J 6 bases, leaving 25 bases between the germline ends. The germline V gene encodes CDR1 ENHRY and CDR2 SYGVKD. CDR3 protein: CAIDKSGAPLGPEAFF. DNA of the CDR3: TGTGCCATCGACAAATCGGGTGCTCCCCTAGGTCCTGAAGCTTTCTTT.

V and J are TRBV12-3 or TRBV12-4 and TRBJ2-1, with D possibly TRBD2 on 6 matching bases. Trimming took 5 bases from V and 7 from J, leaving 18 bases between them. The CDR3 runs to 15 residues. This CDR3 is CASSAWYLGGNEQFF. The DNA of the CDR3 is TGTGCCAGCAGTGCCTGGTACCTTGGGGGGAATGAGCAGTTCTTC.

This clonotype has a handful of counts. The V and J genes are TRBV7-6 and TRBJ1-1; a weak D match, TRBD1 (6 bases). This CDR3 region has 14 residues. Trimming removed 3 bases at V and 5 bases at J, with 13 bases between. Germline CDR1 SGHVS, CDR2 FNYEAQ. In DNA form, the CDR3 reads TGTGCCAGCAGCTTTGCAGGGGCTCGAACTGAAGCTTTCTTT. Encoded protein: CASSFAGARTEAFF.

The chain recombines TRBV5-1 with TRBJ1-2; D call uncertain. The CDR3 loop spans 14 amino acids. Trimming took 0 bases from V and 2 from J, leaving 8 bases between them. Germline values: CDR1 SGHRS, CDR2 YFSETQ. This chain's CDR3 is CASSLAAANYGYTF. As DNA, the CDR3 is TGCGCCAGCAGCTTGGCGGCCGCCAACTATGGCTACACCTTC.

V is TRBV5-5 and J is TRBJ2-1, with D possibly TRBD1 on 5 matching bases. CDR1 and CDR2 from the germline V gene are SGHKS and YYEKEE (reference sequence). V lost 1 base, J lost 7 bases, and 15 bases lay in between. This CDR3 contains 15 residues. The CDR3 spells CASSLWGLAGNEQFF. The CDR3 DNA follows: TGTGCCAGCAGCTTGTGGGGCCTTGCCGGGAATGAGCAGTTCTTC.

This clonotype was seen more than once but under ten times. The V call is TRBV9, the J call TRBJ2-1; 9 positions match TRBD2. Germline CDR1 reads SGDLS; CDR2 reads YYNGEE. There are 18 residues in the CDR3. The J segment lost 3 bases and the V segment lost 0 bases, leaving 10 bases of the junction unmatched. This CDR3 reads CASSVGLAASLDYNEQFF. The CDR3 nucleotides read TGTGCCAGCAGCGTAGGACTAGCGGCTTCACTCGACTACAATGAGCAGTTCTTC.

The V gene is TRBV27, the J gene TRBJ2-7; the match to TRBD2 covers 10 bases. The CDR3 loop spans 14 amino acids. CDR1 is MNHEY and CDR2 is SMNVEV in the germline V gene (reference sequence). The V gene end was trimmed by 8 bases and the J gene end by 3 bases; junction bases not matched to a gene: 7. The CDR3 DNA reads TGTGCCAGCGGCCACGGGACTAGCGACTACGAGCAGTACTTC. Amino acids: CASGHGTSDYEQYF.

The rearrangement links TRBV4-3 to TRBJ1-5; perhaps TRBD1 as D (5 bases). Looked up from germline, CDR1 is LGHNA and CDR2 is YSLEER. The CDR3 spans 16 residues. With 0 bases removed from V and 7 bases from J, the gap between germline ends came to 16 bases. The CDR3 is CASSQESGQGGQPQHF. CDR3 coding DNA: TGCGCCAGCAGCCAAGAGTCAGGGCAGGGAGGACAGCCCCAGCATTTT.

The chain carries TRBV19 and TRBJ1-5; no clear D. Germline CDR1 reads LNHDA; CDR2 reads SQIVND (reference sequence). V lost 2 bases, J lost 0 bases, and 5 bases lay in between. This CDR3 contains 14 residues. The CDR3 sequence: CASSIRDSNQPQHF. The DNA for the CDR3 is TGTGCCAGTAGTATACGAGATAGCAATCAGCCCCAGCATTTT. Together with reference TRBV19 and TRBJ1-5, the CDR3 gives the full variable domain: DGGITQSPKYLFRKEGQNVTLSCEQNLNHDAMYWYRQDPGQGLRLIYYSQIVNDFQKGDIAEGYSVSREKKESFPLTVTSAQKNPTAFYLCASSIRDSNQPQHFGDGTRLSIL.

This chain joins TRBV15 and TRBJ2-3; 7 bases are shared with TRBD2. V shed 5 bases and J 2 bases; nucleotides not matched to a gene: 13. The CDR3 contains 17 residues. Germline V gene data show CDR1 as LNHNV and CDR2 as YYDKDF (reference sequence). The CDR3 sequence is CATSGSGLVAYTDTQYF. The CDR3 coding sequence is TGTGCCACCAGCGGGAGCGGACTAGTGGCCTACACAGATACGCAGTATTTT. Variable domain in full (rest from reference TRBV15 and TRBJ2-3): DAMVIQNPRYQVTQFGKPVTLSCSQTLNHNVMYWYQQKSSQAPKLLFHYYDKDFNNEADTPDNFQSRRPNTSFCFLDIRSPGLGDTAMYLCATSGSGLVAYTDTQYFGPGTRLTVL.

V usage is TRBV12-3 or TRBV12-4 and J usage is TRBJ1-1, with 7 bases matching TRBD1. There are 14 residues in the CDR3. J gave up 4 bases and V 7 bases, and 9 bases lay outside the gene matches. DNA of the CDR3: TGTGCCAGCACCCAGACAGGGTGGAGCACTGAAGCTTTCTTT. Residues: CASTQTGWSTEAFF.

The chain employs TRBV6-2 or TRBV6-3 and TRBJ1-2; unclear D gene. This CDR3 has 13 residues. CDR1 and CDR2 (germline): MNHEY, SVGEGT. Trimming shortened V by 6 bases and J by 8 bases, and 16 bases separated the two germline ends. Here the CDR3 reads CASSPPMNWGYTF. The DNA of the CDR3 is TGTGCCAGCAGCCCGCCGATGAACTGGGGCTACACCTTC.

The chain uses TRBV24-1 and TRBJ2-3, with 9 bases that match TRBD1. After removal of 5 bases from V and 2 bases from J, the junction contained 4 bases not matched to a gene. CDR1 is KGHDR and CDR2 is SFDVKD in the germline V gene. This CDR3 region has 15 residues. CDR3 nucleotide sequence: TGTGCCACCAGTGTAGGGACAGGGTCCACAGATACGCAGTATTTT. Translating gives CATSVGTGSTDTQYF.

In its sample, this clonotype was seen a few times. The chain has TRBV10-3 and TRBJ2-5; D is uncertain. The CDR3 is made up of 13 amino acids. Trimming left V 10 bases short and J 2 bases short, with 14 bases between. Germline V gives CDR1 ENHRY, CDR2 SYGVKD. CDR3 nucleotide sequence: TGTGCCACCCCCGGCTTCTCACAAGAGACCCAGTACTTC. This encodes CATPGFSQETQYF.

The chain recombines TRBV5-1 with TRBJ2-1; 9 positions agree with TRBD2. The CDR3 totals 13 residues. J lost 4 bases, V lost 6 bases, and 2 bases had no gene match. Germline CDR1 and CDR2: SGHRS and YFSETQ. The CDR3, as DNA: TGCGCCAGCACCCTAGCGGGGTACAATGAGCAGTTCTTC. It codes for CASTLAGYNEQFF.

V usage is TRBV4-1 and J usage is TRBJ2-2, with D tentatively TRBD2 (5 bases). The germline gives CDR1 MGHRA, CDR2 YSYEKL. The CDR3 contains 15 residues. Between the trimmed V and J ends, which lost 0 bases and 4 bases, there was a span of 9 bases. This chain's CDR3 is CASSQEPGITGELFF. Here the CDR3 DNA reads TGCGCCAGCAGCCAAGAGCCCGGGATCACCGGGGAGCTGTTTTTT.

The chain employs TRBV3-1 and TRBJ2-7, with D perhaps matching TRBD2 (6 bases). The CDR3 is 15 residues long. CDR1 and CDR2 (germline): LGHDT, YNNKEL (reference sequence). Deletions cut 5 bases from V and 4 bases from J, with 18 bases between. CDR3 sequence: CASSDPRLGLYEQYF. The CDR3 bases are TGTGCCAGCAGCGACCCCCGACTAGGGTTATACGAGCAGTACTTC.